This T cell receptor (beta chain) was captured by sequencing in a study of T cells in Graves' hyperthyroidism and ophthalmopathy. Study-wide context: At the time of initial diagnosis and before any treatment, peripheral blood was collected.

The V end was cut by 8 bases, the J end by 0 bases, with 12 bases between. This CDR3 has 14 amino acids. The V gene's germline CDR1 is MDHEN and CDR2 SYDVKM. Exclusion of a patient resulted from uncontrolled infection, other autoimmune disease, pregnancy or lactation. This clonotype was counted ten times or more. Its specificity is unknown. Points from the study as a whole: The model anticipated ophthalmopathy a median approximately 6.5 months pre-onset. Clonotypes that were expanded in thyroid above 0.001 mostly appeared in blood too.

What was amplified from RNA transcripts were TCR beta CDR3 regions. TCR CDR3 regions were first amplified by RT-PCR with HTBI primers. TCRdb passed the multiplex PCR reads through MiXCR, listing each CDR3 protein once. The repertoire consists of over 200,000 distinct CDR3 sequences, with over 15% occurring once and the leading ten covering around 50%. This clonotype was sampled from a middle-aged man with Graves' hyperthyroidism. The sequenced sample consisted of blood. The chain recombines TRBV28 with TRBJ2-3; D gene uncertain. Written as DNA, the CDR3 is TGTGCCAGCGAAAGCGCTTCTAGCACAGATACGCAGTATTTT. As protein: CASESASSTDTQYF.